These T cell receptor beta chains were read from a single sample in a study of cytomegalovirus exposure and HLA in healthy donors. Profiled with immunoSEQ multiplex PCR; TCRdb holds only in-frame clones, not every one. Among 150,000 to 180,000 clones listed, approximately 80% were seen once. The sequenced sample consisted of PBMCs. These receptors came from a man aged 25 to 40 in good health and CMV-seropositive. CDR3s include the opening cysteine and the closing phenylalanine or tryptophan. The order of the fields is J gene, clone size, V gene, D gene, CDR3 protein, CDR3 DNA. A D gene is named only where the DNA matches it firmly. Clone size is stated in some rows and not others, as once, few, many or a class when expanded.

TRBJ1-2 . TRBV4-1 . CASSQPGVLGYTF TGCGCCAGCAGCCAACCAGGGGTATTGGGCTACACCTTC
TRBJ2-7 many TRBV6-5 . CASSYSPRGEQYF TGTGCCAGCAGTTATTCCCCGCGGGGCGAGCAGTACTTC
TRBJ2-3 . TRBV5-6 . CASSIRGADTQYF TGTGCCAGCAGTATCAGGGGGGCAGATACGCAGTATTTT
TRBJ2-7 few TRBV10-3 TRBD2 CASSYTGLAGGNEQYF TGTGCCAGCAGTTACACGGGACTAGCGGGAGGTAACGAGCAGTACTTC
TRBJ2-5 . TRBV7-2 TRBD2 CASSLGFLAGEETQYF TGTGCCAGCAGCTTAGGTTTTCTAGCGGGAGAAGAGACCCAGTACTTC
TRBJ2-7 . TRBV5-1 TRBD2 CASSGGLAGYTSYEQYF TGCGCCAGCAGCGGGGGACTAGCGGGTTATACCTCCTACGAGCAGTACTTC
TRBJ2-7 . TRBV7-2 . CASSLVGTYEQYF TGTGCCAGCAGCTTAGTGGGCACCTACGAGCAGTACTTC
TRBJ2-3 . TRBV2 TRBD2 CASSASGSLTDTQYF TGTGCCAGCAGTGCTAGCGGGAGCCTGACAGATACGCAGTATTTT
TRBJ1-2 . TRBV28 TRBD1 CASSLVLGGAYGYTF TGTGCCAGCAGTCTTGTTTTAGGGGGCGCCTATGGCTACACCTTC
TRBJ1-1 . TRBV7-8 . CASSLTSGRPPEAFF TGTGCCAGCAGCCTAACGAGCGGCAGGCCCCCTGAAGCTTTCTTT
TRBJ2-3 . TRBV2 . CASRGTFTDTQYF TGTGCCAGCAGGGGGACTTTCACAGATACGCAGTATTTT
TRBJ2-5 . TRBV18 TRBD1 CASSPETGGASQETQYF TGTGCCAGCTCACCGGAGACAGGGGGCGCATCCCAAGAGACCCAGTACTTC
TRBJ2-5 . TRBV9 . CASSYGQPQETQYF TGTGCCAGCAGTTATGGACAGCCCCAAGAGACCCAGTACTTC
TRBJ1-5 . TRBV27 . CASSPEGSNQPQHF TGTGCCAGCAGCCCCGAGGGTAGCAATCAGCCCCAGCATTTT
TRBJ2-7 . TRBV6-5 TRBD1 CASSRQGEQYF TGTGCCAGCAGCCGACAGGGCGAGCAGTACTTC
TRBJ2-5 . TRBV5-6 TRBD2 CASSSGGLAEAQYF TGTGCCAGCAGCTCGGGGGGACTAGCTGAGGCCCAGTACTTC
TRBJ2-7 . TRBV9 . CASSKQGYEQYF TGTGCCAGCAGCAAACAGGGCTACGAGCAGTACTTC
TRBJ1-2 . TRBV6-5 TRBD1 CASSYLVGDSYGYTF TGTGCCAGCAGTTACCTGGTGGGGGACAGCTATGGCTACACCTTC
TRBJ1-1 . TRBV7-2 TRBD1 CASSLGRGRTEAFF TGTGCCAGCAGCTTAGGCAGGGGGCGTACTGAAGCTTTCTTT
TRBJ1-5 . TRBV19 TRBD1 CASSIRDRGSNQPQHF TGTGCCAGTAGTATCAGGGACAGGGGTAGCAATCAGCCCCAGCATTTT
TRBJ1-1 . TRBV18 . CASSPERLGEAFF TGTGCCAGCTCACCGGAACGCCTCGGGGAAGCTTTCTTT
TRBJ2-7 . TRBV6-6 TRBD1 CASSRDRAYEQYF TGTGCCAGCAGCCGGGACAGGGCCTACGAGCAGTACTTC
TRBJ2-1 . TRBV5-1 TRBD2 CASSLAYLAGLTNEQFF TGCGCCAGCAGCTTGGCCTATCTAGCGGGACTCACCAATGAGCAGTTCTTC
TRBJ1-2 . TRBV5-6 . CASSLLLGPQGHGYTF TGTGCCAGCAGCTTGCTATTAGGCCCGCAGGGCCACGGCTACACCTTC
TRBJ1-5 few TRBV4-1 TRBD1 CASRKTGGNQPQHF TGCGCCAGCAGAAAAACAGGGGGCAATCAGCCCCAGCATTTT
TRBJ2-1 . TRBV28 TRBD1 CASTLTGGYNEQFF TGTGCCAGCACCTTGACAGGGGGCTACAATGAGCAGTTCTTC
TRBJ2-7 . TRBV6-1 TRBD2 CASSEFSGRAYEQYF TGTGCCAGCAGTGAATTTAGCGGGAGGGCTTACGAGCAGTACTTC
TRBJ2-1 . TRBV2 . CASRDDSLNEQFF TGTGCCAGCAGGGATGACTCACTCAATGAGCAGTTCTTC
TRBJ2-3 . TRBV5-1 . CASSLSQGTDTQYF TGCGCCAGCAGCTTGAGCCAGGGCACAGATACGCAGTATTTT
TRBJ2-7 . TRBV2 . CASSQGLNYEQYF TGTGCCAGCAGCCAGGGACTGAACTACGAGCAGTACTTC
TRBJ2-2 . TRBV25-1 TRBD1 CASSESAGGNTGELFF TGTGCCAGCAGTGAATCGGCAGGGGGAAACACCGGGGAGCTGTTTTTT
TRBJ2-7 once TRBV29-1 TRBD1 CSVALWDRANSYEQYF TGCAGCGTTGCTCTTTGGGACAGGGCGAACTCCTACGAGCAGTACTTC
TRBJ2-1 . TRBV7-9 TRBD2 CASSRGLADYNEQFF TGTGCCAGCAGCCGCGGACTAGCTGATTACAATGAGCAGTTCTTC